This T cell receptor beta chain originates from a study of identical twins. General observations from the study: Memory repertoires showed no such pattern, whereas abundant cord blood beta clonotypes carried fewer insertions. Excess sharing by twins proved weaker in beta out-of-frame sequences.

A universal primer site came from template switching; cDNA carried unique molecular identifiers. A single record per CDR3 protein comes from TCRdb applying MiXCR to the 5' RACE reads. Among under 350,000 distinct CDR3 sequences, nearly 9.5% were seen once, and the ten largest hold around 7.1%. About this clonotype: The antigen is not known.

Every sampled donor was Caucasian and healthy. The CDR3 has 14 amino acids. V gave up 3 bases and J gave up 6 bases, with 13 bases separating them. CDR1 is SGHTA and CDR2 is FQGNSA in the germline V gene. This sample was shared with a second study, whose subject was yellow fever vaccine responses in identical twins.

The sample comprised CD8+ T cells sorted from blood. This receptor was taken from a woman under 30 in good health. V and J are TRBV7-2 and TRBJ2-3, with D possibly called TRBD1 or TRBD2 (5 bases each). DNA for the CDR3: TGTGCCAGCAGCTTCTTTCCTAGGGACGATACGCAGTATTTT. It encodes CASSFFPRDDTQYF.